This T cell receptor (beta chain) comes out of a study of T cells in Graves' hyperthyroidism and ophthalmopathy. TCR beta CDR3 regions were amplified from RNA. HTBI primers were used for first-round RT-PCR of the TCR CDR3. TCRdb re-called the multiplex PCR reads through MiXCR, storing one row per CDR3 protein. The repertoire consists of under 200,000 distinct CDR3 sequences, with approximately 9% occurring once and the leading ten covering less than 25%. Study results and caveats: A median around six months before onset, the model predicted ophthalmopathy.

Newly diagnosed patients aged 18 to 65 had hyperthyroidism of under 2 months' duration. Uncontrolled infection, other autoimmune disease, pregnancy or lactation disqualified patients from enrolment. When hyperthyroidism was first diagnosed, the blood sample was taken, preceding any ophthalmopathy symptoms. About this clonotype: Its target is unknown.

Per germline, CDR1 SGHKS and CDR2 YYEKEE (reference sequence). Trimming shortened V by 2 bases and J by 4 bases, and 8 bases separated the two germline ends. This CDR3 has 13 amino acids. This receptor was identified in a woman aged 18-29 years with Graves' hyperthyroidism that later progressed to Graves' ophthalmopathy. V and J are TRBV5-5 and TRBJ2-3; D is undetermined. Sequencing was done on a sample of blood. As DNA, the CDR3 is TGTGCCAGCAGCTTTAGTGGTGCAGATACGCAGTATTTT. It specifies CASSFSGADTQYF.